Included here is one T cell receptor (beta chain) sequence, with context. Its antigen is currently unknown. CDR1 is PRHDT and CDR2 is FYEKMQ in the germline V gene (reference sequence). Trimming left V 4 bases short and J 5 bases short, with 12 bases between. The CDR3 has 14 amino acids. This record comes from a study of cytomegalovirus exposure and HLA in healthy donors. Findings and caveats of the study: A later analysis found most CMV-associated TCR beta chains apparently HLA-restricted.

Primers included in the PCR were 60 Vbeta and 13 Jbeta primers. Measured with immunoSEQ multiplex PCR; TCRdb has only the in-frame clones, and not every one. The table shows over 100,000 clones, with approximately 87% occurring only once. The chain uses TRBV13 and TRBJ2-1; maybe TRBD2 (6 bases). Sequenced: PBMCs. This TCR derives from a woman in her 30s in good health and CMV-seronegative. This CDR3 reads CASSSGTSDNEQFF. In DNA form, the CDR3 reads TGTGCCAGCAGCTCGGGGACTTCGGACAATGAGCAGTTCTTC.